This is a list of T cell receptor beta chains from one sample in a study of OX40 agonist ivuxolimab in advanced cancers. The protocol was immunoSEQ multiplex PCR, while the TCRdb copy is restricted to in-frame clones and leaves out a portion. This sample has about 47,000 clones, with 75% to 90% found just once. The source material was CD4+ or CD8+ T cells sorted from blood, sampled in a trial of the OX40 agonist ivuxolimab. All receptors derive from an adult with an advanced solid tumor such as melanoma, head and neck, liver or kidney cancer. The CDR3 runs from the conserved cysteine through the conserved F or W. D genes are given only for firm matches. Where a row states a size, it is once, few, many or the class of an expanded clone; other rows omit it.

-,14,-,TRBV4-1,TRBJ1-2,TGCGCCAGCAGCCAAGATTCGACAGCCTGGGGCTACACCTTC,CASSQDSTAWGYTF
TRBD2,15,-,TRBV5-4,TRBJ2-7,TGTGCCAGCAGCTTGGGACCAGCGGGGAGCTACGAGCAGTACTTC,CASSLGPAGSYEQYF
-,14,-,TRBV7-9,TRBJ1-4,TGTGCCAGCAGCTTGGGGGCCCTTTGGGAAAAACTGTTTTTT,CASSLGALWEKLFF
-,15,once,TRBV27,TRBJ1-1,TGTGCCAGCAGCGAAACAGGGTGGGGAGGCACTGAAGCTTTCTTT,CASSETGWGGTEAFF
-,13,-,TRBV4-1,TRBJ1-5,TGCGCCAGCAGCCAGGGGACAAATCAGCCCCAGCATTTT,CASSQGTNQPQHF
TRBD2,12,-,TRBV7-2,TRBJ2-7,TGTGCCAGCATGACTAGCGGGGAAGAGCAGTACTTC,CASMTSGEEQYF
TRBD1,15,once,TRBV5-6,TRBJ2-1,TGTGCCAGCAGCTCGACGGACAGGGGGCTTGATGAGCAGTTCTTC,CASSSTDRGLDEQFF
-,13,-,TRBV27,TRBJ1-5,TGTGCCAGCTCGACAGATAGCAATCAGCCCCAGCATTTT,CASSTDSNQPQHF
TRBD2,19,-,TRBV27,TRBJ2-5,TGTGCCAGCAGTTTCCTCTCGTCCGGGACTAGCGGTGGCCAAGAGACCCAGTACTTC,CASSFLSSGTSGGQETQYF
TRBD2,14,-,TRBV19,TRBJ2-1,TGTGCCAGTAGTGATAGCGGGGCCTACAATGAGCAGTTCTTC,CASSDSGAYNEQFF
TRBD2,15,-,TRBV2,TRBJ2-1,TGTGCCAGCGAAAGAAGCGGGGGGGCCCGGAATGAGCAGTTCTTC,CASERSGGARNEQFF
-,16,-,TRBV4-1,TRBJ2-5,TGCGCCAGCAGCCAAGGTTCACAGGTTTCAAGGCAGACCCAGTACTTC,CASSQGSQVSRQTQYF
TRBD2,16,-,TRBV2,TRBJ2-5,TGTGCCAGCAGTGGGGCTAGCGGGGGGGCCCAAGAGACCCAGTACTTC,CASSGASGGAQETQYF
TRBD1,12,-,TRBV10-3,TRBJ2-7,TGTGCGGTACGGGACAGGTCCTACGAGCAGTACTTC,CAVRDRSYEQYF
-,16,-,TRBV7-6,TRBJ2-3,TGTGCCAGCAGCCGCCGGGCGGAACGCAGCACAGATACGCAGTATTTT,CASSRRAERSTDTQYF
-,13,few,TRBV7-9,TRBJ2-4,TGTGCCAGCAGTTTAGATGCCAAAAACATTCAGTACTTC,CASSLDAKNIQYF
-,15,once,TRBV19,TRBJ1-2,TGTGCCAGTAGTATCTATGAAGGGCCGAACTATGGCTACACCTTC,CASSIYEGPNYGYTF
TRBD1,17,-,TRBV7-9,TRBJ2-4,TGTGCCAGCAGCTTAATCCATTCGGTAGACAGGGGAAACATTCAGTACTTC,CASSLIHSVDRGNIQYF
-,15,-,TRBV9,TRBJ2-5,TGTGCCAGCAGCGTAGTAGGCACATCTGGGGAGACCCAGTACTTC,CASSVVGTSGETQYF
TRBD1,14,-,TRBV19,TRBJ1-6,TGTGCCAGTAGGGACCGGGACAGGGAAATATCCCTCCACTTT,CASRDRDREISLHF
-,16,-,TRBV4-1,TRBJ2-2,TGCGCCAGCAGCCAAGGGTACTTACCGAACACCGGGGAGCTGTTTTTT,CASSQGYLPNTGELFF